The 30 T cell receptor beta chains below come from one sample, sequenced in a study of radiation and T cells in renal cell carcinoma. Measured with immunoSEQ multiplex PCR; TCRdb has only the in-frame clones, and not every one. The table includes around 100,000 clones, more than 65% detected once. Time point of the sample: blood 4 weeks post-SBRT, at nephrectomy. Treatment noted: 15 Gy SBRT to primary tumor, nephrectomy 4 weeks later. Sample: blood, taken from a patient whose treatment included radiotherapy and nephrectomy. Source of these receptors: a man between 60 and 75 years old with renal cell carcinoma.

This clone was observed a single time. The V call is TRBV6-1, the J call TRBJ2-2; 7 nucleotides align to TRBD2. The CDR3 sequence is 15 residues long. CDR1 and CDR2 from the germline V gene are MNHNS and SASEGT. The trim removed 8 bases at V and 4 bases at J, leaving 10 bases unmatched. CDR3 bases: TGTGCCAGCCGTGGGGGGGGAGGCCCCACCGGGGAGCTGTTTTTT. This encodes CASRGGGGPTGELFF.

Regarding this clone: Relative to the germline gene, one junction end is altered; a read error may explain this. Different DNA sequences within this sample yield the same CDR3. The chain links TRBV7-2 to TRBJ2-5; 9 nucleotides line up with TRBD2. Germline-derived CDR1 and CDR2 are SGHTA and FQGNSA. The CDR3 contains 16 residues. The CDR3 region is CASSPPAGGPGETQYF. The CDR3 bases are TGTGCCAGCAGCCCCCCGGCGGGAGGGCCGGGGGAGACCCAATACTTC.

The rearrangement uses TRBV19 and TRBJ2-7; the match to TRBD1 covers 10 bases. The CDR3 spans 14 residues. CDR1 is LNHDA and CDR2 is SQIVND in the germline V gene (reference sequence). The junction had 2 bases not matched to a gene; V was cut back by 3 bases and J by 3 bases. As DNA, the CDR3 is TGTGCCAGTAGTATCGGGACAGGGGACTACGAGCAGTACTTC. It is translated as CASSIGTGDYEQYF. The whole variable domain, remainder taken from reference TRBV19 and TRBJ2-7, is DGGITQSPKYLFRKEGQNVTLSCEQNLNHDAMYWYRQDPGQGLRLIYYSQIVNDFQKGDIAEGYSVSREKKESFPLTVTSAQKNPTAFYLCASSIGTGDYEQYFGPGTRLTVT.

The chain's CDR3 is CASSPVATPGPQHF. The CDR3 DNA reads TGTGCCAGCTCACCGGTAGCAACGCCGGGGCCCCAGCATTTT. The chain is built from TRBV18 and TRBJ1-5; the D is unclear. This CDR3 is built from 14 residues. The germline V gene encodes CDR1 KGHSH and CDR2 LQKENI. Trimming removed 3 bases from V and 9 bases from J, with 15 bases in between.

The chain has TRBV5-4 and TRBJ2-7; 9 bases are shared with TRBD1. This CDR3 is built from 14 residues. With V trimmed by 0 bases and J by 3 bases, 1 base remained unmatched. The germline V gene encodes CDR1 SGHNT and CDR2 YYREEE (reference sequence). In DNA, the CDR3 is TGTGCCAGCAGCTTGGACAGGGGGCTCTACGAGCAGTACTTC. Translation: CASSLDRGLYEQYF.

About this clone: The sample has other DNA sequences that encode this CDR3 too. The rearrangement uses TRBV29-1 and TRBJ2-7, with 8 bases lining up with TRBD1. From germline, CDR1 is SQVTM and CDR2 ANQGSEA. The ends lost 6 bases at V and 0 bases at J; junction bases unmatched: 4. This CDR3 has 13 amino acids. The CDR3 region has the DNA TGCAGCGTGACCACAGGGGGCTCCTACGAGCAGTACTTC. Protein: CSVTTGGSYEQYF.

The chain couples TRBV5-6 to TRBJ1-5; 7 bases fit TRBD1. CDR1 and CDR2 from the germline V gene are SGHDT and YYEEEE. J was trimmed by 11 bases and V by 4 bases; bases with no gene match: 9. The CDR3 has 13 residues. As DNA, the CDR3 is TGTGCCAGCAGCGATTCTATCAGGGGGTCCCAGCATTTT. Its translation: CASSDSIRGSQHF. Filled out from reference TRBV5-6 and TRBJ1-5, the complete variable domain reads DAGVTQSPTHLIKTRGQQVTLRCSPKSGHDTVSWYQQALGQGPQFIFQYYEEEERQRGNFPDRFSGHQFPNYSSELNVNALLLGDSALYLCASSDSIRGSQHFGDGTRLSIL.

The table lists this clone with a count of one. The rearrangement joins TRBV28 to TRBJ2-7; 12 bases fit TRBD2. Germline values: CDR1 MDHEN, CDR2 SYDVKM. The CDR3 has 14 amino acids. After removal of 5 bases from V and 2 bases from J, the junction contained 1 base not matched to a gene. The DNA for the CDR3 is TGTGCCAGCAGTCTAGCGGGAGGGCCCTACGAGCAGTACTTC. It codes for CASSLAGGPYEQYF.

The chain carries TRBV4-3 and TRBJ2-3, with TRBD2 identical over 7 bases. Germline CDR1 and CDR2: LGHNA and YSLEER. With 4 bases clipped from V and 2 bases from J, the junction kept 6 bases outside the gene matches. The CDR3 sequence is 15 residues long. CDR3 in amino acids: CASSPGLSFTDTQYF. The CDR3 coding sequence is TGCGCCAGCAGCCCGGGACTAAGCTTCACAGATACGCAGTATTTT.

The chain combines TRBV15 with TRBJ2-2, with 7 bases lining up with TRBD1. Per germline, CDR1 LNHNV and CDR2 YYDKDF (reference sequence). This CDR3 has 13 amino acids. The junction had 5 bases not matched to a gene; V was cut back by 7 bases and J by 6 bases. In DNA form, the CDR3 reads TGTGCCACCAAAGACAGGGATGCCGGGGAGCTGTTTTTT. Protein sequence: CATKDRDAGELFF.

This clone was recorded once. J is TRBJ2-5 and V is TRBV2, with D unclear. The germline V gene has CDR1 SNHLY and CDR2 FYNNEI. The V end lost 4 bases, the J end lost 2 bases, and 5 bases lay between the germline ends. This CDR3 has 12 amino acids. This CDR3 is CASSGSQETQYF. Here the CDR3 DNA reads TGTGCCAGCAGTGGCTCGCAAGAGACCCAGTACTTC.

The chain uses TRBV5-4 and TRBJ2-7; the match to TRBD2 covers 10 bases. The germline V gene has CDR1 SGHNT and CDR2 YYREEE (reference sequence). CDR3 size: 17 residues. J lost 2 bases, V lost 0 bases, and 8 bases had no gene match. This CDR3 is CASSLGASGRRPYEQYF. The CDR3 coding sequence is TGTGCCAGCAGCTTGGGGGCTAGCGGGAGAAGGCCCTACGAGCAGTACTTC.

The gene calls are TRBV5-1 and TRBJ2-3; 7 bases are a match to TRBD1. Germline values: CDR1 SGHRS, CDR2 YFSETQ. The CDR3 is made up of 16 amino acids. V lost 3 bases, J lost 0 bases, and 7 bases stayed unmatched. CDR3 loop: CASSSRDRPSTDTQYF. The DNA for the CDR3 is TGCGCCAGCAGCTCCCGGGACAGACCTAGCACAGATACGCAGTATTTT.

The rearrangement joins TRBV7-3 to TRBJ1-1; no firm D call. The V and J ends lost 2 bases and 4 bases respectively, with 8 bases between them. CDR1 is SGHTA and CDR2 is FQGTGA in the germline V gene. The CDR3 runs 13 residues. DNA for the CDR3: TGTGCCAGCAGCTTAGTAAAGGGCACTGAAGCTTTCTTT. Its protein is CASSLVKGTEAFF.

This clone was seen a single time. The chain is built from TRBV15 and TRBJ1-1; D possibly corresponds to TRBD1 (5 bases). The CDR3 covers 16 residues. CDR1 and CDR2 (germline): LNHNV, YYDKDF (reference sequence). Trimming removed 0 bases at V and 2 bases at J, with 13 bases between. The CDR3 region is CATSRDFGQGNTEAFF. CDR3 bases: TGTGCCACCAGCAGAGATTTCGGGCAGGGAAACACTGAAGCTTTCTTT.

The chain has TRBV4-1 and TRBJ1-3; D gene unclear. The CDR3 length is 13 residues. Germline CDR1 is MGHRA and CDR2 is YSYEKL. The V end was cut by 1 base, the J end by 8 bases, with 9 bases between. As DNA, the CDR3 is TGCGCCAGCAGCCAAGTTCAGGAGCACACCATATATTTT. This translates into CASSQVQEHTIYF.

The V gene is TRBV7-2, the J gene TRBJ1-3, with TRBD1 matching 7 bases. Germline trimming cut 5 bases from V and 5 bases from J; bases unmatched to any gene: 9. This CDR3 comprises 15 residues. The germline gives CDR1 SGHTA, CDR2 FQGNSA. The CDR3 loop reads CASSPTTGNRNTIYF. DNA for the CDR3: TGTGCCAGCAGCCCAACGACAGGGAACAGAAACACCATATATTTT.

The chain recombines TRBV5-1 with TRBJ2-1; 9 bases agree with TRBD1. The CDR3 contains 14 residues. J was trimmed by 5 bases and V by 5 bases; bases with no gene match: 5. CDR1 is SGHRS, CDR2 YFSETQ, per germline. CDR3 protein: CASSIQGANNEQFF. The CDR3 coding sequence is TGCGCCAGCAGTATACAGGGGGCCAACAATGAGCAGTTCTTC.

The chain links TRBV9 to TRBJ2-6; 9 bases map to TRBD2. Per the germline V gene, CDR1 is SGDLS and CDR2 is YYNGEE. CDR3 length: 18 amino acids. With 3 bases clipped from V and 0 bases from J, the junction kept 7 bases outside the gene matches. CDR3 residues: CASSGGLAGFSGANVLTF. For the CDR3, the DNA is TGTGCCAGCAGCGGCGGGCTAGCGGGATTCTCTGGGGCCAACGTCCTGACTTTC.

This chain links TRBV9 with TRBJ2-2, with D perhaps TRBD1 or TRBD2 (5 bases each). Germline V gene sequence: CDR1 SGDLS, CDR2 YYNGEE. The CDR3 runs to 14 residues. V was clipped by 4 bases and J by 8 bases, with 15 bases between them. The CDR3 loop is CASSTLGRVGELFF. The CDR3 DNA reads TGTGCCAGCAGCACCTTGGGACGGGTAGGGGAGCTGTTTTTT.

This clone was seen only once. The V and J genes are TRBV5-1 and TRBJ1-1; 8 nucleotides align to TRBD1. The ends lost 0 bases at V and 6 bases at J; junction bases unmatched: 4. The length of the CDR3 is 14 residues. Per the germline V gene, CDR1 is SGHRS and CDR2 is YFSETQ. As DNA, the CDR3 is TGCGCCAGCAGCTTGGGCGCAGGGGGCCCTGAAGCTTTCTTT. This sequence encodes CASSLGAGGPEAFF.

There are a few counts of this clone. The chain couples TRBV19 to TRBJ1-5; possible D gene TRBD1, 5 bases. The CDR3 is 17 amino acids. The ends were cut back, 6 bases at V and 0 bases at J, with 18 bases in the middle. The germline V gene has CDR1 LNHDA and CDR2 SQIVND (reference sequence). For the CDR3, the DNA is TGTGCCAGTAGACGGGACTCCCTGGATTATAGCAATCAGCCCCAGCATTTT. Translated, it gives CASRRDSLDYSNQPQHF.

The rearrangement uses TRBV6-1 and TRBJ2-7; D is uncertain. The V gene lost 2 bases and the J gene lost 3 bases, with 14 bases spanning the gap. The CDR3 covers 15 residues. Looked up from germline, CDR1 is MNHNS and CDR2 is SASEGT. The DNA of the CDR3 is TGTGCCAGCAGTGAACAGGCCTCGCCGGGCTACGAGCAGTACTTC. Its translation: CASSEQASPGYEQYF.

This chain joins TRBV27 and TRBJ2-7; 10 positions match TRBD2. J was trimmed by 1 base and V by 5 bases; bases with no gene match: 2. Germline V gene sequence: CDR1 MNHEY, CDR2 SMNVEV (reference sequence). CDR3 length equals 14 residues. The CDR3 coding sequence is TGTGCCAGCAGTATACTAGCGGGATCCTACGAGCAGTACTTC. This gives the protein CASSILAGSYEQYF.

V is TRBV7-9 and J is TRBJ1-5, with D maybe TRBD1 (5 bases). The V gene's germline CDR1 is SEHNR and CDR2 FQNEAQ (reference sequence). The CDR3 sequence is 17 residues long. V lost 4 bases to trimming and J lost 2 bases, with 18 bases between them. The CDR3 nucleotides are TGTGCCAGCAGCTCCCCGACAGAACGGAAGGGCAATCAGCCCCAGCATTTT. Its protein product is CASSSPTERKGNQPQHF.

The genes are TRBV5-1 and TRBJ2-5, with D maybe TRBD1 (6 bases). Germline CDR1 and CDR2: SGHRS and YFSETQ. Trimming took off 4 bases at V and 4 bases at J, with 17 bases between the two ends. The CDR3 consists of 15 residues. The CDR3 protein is CASSGGEGVRETQYF. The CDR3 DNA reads TGCGCCAGCAGCGGGGGCGAGGGCGTTAGAGAGACCCAGTACTTC.

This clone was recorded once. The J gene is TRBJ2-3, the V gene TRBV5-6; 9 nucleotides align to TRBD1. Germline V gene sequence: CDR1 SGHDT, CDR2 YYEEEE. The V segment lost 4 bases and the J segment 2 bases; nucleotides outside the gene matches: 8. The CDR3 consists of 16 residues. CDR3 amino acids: CASSLYRDRATDTQYF. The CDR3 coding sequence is TGTGCCAGCAGCCTCTACCGGGACAGGGCCACAGATACGCAGTATTTT.

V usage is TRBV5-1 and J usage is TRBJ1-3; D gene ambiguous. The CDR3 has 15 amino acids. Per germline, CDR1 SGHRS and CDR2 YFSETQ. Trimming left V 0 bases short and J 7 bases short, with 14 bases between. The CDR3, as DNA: TGCGCCAGCAGCTTGGAGGGCAGAGCCGGCAACACCATATATTTT. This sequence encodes CASSLEGRAGNTIYF.

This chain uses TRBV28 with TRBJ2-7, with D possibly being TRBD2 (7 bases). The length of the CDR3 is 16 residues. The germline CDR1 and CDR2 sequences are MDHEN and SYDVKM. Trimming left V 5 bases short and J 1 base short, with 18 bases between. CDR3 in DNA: TGTGCCAGCAGTCCCTTGCGGGGGCTGAGGTCCTACGAGCAGTACTTC. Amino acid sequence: CASSPLRGLRSYEQYF.

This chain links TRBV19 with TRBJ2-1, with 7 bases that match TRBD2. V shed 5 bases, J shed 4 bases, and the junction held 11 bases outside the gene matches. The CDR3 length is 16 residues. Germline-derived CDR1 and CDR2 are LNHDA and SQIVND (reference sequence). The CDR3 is CASSYGAGPAYNEQFF. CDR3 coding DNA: TGTGCCAGTAGTTATGGAGCGGGACCCGCATACAATGAGCAGTTCTTC.